Listed below are T cell receptor beta chains from one sample, sequenced in a study of cytomegalovirus exposure and HLA in healthy donors. Generated by immunoSEQ multiplex PCR, the TCRdb table keeps only in-frame clones and is missing some. In the table there are 150,000 to 200,000 clones, 60% to 85% of which are singletons. The sequenced material came from PBMCs. Every receptor here comes from a man aged 18-30 years in good health and CMV-seronegative. Both conserved end residues are part of each CDR3. The order of the fields is D gene, J gene, clone size, V gene, CDR3 DNA, CDR3 protein. D genes are given only for firm matches. Expanded clones get a size class; other rows say once, few or many, or leave the size out.

TRBD2	TRBJ2-7	-	TRBV7-2	TGTGCCAGTGGACTAGCGGAGTCCTACGAGCAGTACTTC	CASGLAESYEQYF
TRBD1	TRBJ2-3	-	TRBV29-1	TGCAGCGTTGAGGGGACAGTGAGCACAGATACGCAGTATTTT	CSVEGTVSTDTQYF
TRBD1	TRBJ2-1	few	TRBV19	TGTGCCAGTAGTCAGGGACAGGGGTTCTATGAGCAGTTCTTC	CASSQGQGFYEQFF
-	TRBJ2-7	few	TRBV2	TGTGCCAGCACCCGCTACGAGCAGTACTTC	CASTRYEQYF
-	TRBJ1-5	-	TRBV7-8	TGTGCCAGCAGGAGCGGGGGGGGCAATCAGCCCCAGCATTTT	CASRSGGGNQPQHF
TRBD2	TRBJ2-3	-	TRBV18	TGTGCCAGCTCACCGACTAGCGGGAGCACAGATACGCAGTATTTT	CASSPTSGSTDTQYF
-	TRBJ2-7	-	TRBV7-9	TGTGCCAGCAGCTTAGCGTTGGGGGGAGAGCAGTACTTC	CASSLALGGEQYF
TRBD1	TRBJ1-5	-	TRBV6-1	TGTGCCAGCAGTGAAGTCTGGACAGGGTATAGCAATCAGCCCCAGCATTTT	CASSEVWTGYSNQPQHF
TRBD2	TRBJ2-2	-	TRBV7-3	TGTGCCAGCAGCTTAGGGACTAGCACCGGGGAGCTGTTTTTT	CASSLGTSTGELFF
TRBD1	TRBJ2-1	-	TRBV9	TGTGCCAGCAGCGCTGTGGGGACAGGGTCTTTAAATGAGCAGTTCTTC	CASSAVGTGSLNEQFF
TRBD1	TRBJ1-1	-	TRBV7-2	TGTGCCAGCAGCTTTAGACAGGGGGGTGAAGCTTTCTTT	CASSFRQGGEAFF
TRBD1	TRBJ1-1	once	TRBV7-9	TGTGCCAGCAGCCCACCGGGACAGCCGGTCGAAGCTTTCTTT	CASSPPGQPVEAFF
TRBD2	TRBJ2-1	-	TRBV9	TGTGCCAGCAGCGTAGCCCCCGGCAGCCGACTAGCGGGTGAGCAGTTCTTC	CASSVAPGSRLAGEQFF
TRBD1	TRBJ1-6	-	TRBV7-2	TGTGCCAGCAGCTGGGTTCTCGTTTGGCAGGGGGCATCACCCCTCCACTTT	CASSWVLVWQGASPLHF
-	TRBJ2-3	-	TRBV5-1	TGCGCCAGCAGCCCGCGGGTCGACACAGATACGCAGTATTTT	CASSPRVDTDTQYF
-	TRBJ1-2	-	TRBV28	TGTGCCAGCAGTTTTATAGTACAGGACGATGGCTACACCTTC	CASSFIVQDDGYTF
-	TRBJ1-2	-	TRBV27	TGTGCCAGCAGTAGTACAGGTTTGTTTGGCTACACCTTC	CASSSTGLFGYTF
-	TRBJ2-1	once	TRBV21-1	TGTGCCAGCCAAAAGGGACTCGTTACTTCCTACAATGAGCAGTTCTTC	CASQKGLVTSYNEQFF
TRBD2	TRBJ2-2	-	TRBV7-9	TGTGCCAGCAGCGGAGGGACTAGCCTAGCCGGGGAGCTGTTTTTT	CASSGGTSLAGELFF
-	TRBJ1-5	-	TRBV7-9	TGTGCCAGCACCATTGGGGATAGGGGCCAGCCCCAGCATTTT	CASTIGDRGQPQHF